The 31 T cell receptor beta chains given below trace back to one sample, sequenced in a study of human T cells and chemical hapten exposure. TCRdb passed the RACE reads through MiXCR, listing each CDR3 protein once. The sample records tens of thousands of distinct CDR3 sequences, 8% to 10% being singletons. Time point meaning: patch test 2, 6 weeks after DPC sensitization. Described treatment: therapeutic diphenylcyclopropenone sensitization with weekly scalp DPC. Sequenced here: whole blood, sampled in connection with sensitization to the hapten diphenylcyclopropenone (DPC). The source of these receptors is a man younger than 45 with alopecia areata. Some clones in this sample may be carry-over from other donors' samples.

This clonotype came up many times. The chain carries TRBV6-1 and TRBJ2-2; D not certain. The V gene lost 6 bases and the J gene lost 0 bases, with 14 bases spanning the gap. The CDR3 totals 16 residues. CDR1 is MNHNS, CDR2 SASEGT, per germline. CDR3 amino acids: CASRTIRASNTGELFF. In DNA, the CDR3 is TGTGCCAGCAGGACAATAAGGGCTTCGAACACCGGGGAGCTGTTTTTT.

The DNA for the CDR3 is TGCAGCCTAGGGACCGAGGGCGACTATGGCTACACCTTC. This gives the protein CSLGTEGDYGYTF. The genes are TRBV29-1 and TRBJ1-2; a weak D match, TRBD1 (5 bases). The germline V and J ends were trimmed by 8 bases and 3 bases, with 16 bases remaining between them. The CDR3 spans 13 residues. Germline V CDR1 and CDR2: SQVTM, ANQGSEA.

This clonotype occurred a few times. This chain links TRBV9 with TRBJ2-3; D call uncertain. The V gene lost 0 bases and the J gene lost 3 bases, with 8 bases spanning the gap. Germline loops: CDR1 SGDLS, CDR2 YYNGEE. This CDR3 is 14 amino acids long. Here the CDR3 DNA reads TGTGCCAGCAGCGTAGACCCTTCGACAGATACGCAGTATTTT. Translation: CASSVDPSTDTQYF.

The chain carries TRBV6-6 and TRBJ1-6; a possible D gene is TRBD1 (6 bases). The ends were cut back, 0 bases at V and 3 bases at J, with 12 bases in the middle. Germline V gene data show CDR1 as MNHNY and CDR2 as SVGAGI (reference sequence). This CDR3 has 17 residues. CDR3 sequence reads: CASSYSAGDDYNSPLHF. CDR3 nucleotide sequence: TGTGCCAGCAGTTACTCAGCAGGGGACGACTATAATTCACCCCTCCACTTT.

The J gene is TRBJ1-2, the V gene TRBV29-1; D uncertain. The CDR3 spans 12 residues. The V end was cut by 7 bases, the J end by 3 bases, with 12 bases between. The germline V gene has CDR1 SQVTM and CDR2 ANQGSEA. CDR3 coding DNA: TGCAGCGGATCGCAGAGGGACTATGGCTACACCTTC. Translating gives CSGSQRDYGYTF.

This clonotype was counted many times. The chain carries TRBV27 and TRBJ2-3; D unclear. V lost 5 bases and J 4 bases, leaving 4 bases between the germline ends. The CDR3 totals 11 residues. From germline, CDR1 is MNHEY and CDR2 SMNVEV (reference sequence). This CDR3 is CASSRADTQYF. CDR3 DNA: TGTGCCAGCAGTCGGGCAGATACGCAGTATTTT.

V and J are TRBV12-3 or TRBV12-4 and TRBJ2-3, with TRBD2 matching 8 bases. Losses at the gene ends were 6 bases for V and 0 bases for J; bases not matched to a gene: 5. The CDR3 has 15 amino acids. CDR3 sequence reads: CASRPGLGSTDTQYF. CDR3 in DNA: TGTGCCAGCAGGCCGGGACTAGGAAGCACAGATACGCAGTATTTT.

This clonotype was seen repeatedly, ten times or more. The chain recombines TRBV20-1 with TRBJ2-1; no reliable D call. The CDR3 consists of 13 residues. Germline V gives CDR1 DFQATT, CDR2 SNEGSKA (reference sequence). CDR3 sequence (DNA): TGCAGCATCAAGGGTCTCCTTGACAATGAGCAGTTCTTC. Encoded protein: CSIKGLLDNEQFF.

This clonotype was seen more than once but under ten times. The rearrangement uses TRBV14 and TRBJ2-3, with 10 bases identical to TRBD2. This CDR3 is 17 amino acids long. Germline assignment: CDR1 SGHDN and CDR2 FVKESK. The J segment lost 0 bases and the V segment lost 4 bases, leaving 7 bases of the junction unmatched. The CDR3 region is CASSRWSGGESTDTQYF. The CDR3 DNA reads as TGTGCCAGCAGCCGGTGGAGCGGGGGGGAGAGCACAGATACGCAGTATTTT.

The sample holds a few counts of this clonotype. The chain couples TRBV4-3 to TRBJ2-1; the D gene is possibly TRBD1 (6 bases). CDR1 is LGHNA and CDR2 is YSLEER in the germline V gene. The ends were cut back, 2 bases at V and 11 bases at J, with 13 bases in the middle. The length of the CDR3 is 13 residues. In DNA, the CDR3 is TGCGCCAGCAGCCAAAACAGGGATTTGAAGCAGTTCTTC. It is translated as CASSQNRDLKQFF.

The chain carries TRBV5-1 and TRBJ2-2; TRBD1 or TRBD2 may be the D gene (6 bases each). The germline V gene has CDR1 SGHRS and CDR2 YFSETQ. This CDR3 is built from 15 residues. The V gene lost 9 bases and the J gene lost 2 bases, with 17 bases spanning the gap. This CDR3 is CATGEASVNTGELFF. The CDR3 coding sequence is TGCGCCACAGGGGAGGCTAGCGTAAACACCGGGGAGCTGTTTTTT.

This sequence joins TRBV10-2 and TRBJ2-4; 7 nucleotides align to TRBD2. Germline CDR1 is WSHSY and CDR2 is SAAADI. V was pared by 4 bases and J by 9 bases, with 6 bases of the junction left unmatched. The CDR3 runs 13 residues. CDR3 sequence reads: CASSGSGEAIQYF. DNA of the CDR3: TGCGCCAGCAGTGGGAGCGGGGAGGCCATTCAGTACTTC.

This clonotype was seen many times. The rearrangement links TRBV30 to TRBJ1-1; D may be TRBD1 (5 bases). The CDR3 has 15 amino acids. V lost 4 bases to trimming and J lost 4 bases, with 19 bases between them. CDR1 is GTSNPN, CDR2 SVGIG, per germline (reference sequence). This chain's CDR3 is CAWTFGQGGGTEAFF. The CDR3 DNA sequence: TGTGCCTGGACATTCGGGCAGGGTGGAGGCACTGAAGCTTTCTTT.

The V call is TRBV3-1, the J call TRBJ1-3; tentative D call: TRBD1 (5 bases). Trimming shortened V by 4 bases and J by 0 bases, and 16 bases separated the two germline ends. The germline CDR1 and CDR2 sequences are LGHDT and YNNKEL (reference sequence). The CDR3 consists of 17 residues. CDR3 nucleotide sequence: TGTGCCAGCAGCCCCCGGGACTCAAGGTCCTCTGGAAACACCATATATTTT. This encodes CASSPRDSRSSGNTIYF.

This clonotype was seen more than once but under ten times. The V gene is TRBV20-1, the J gene TRBJ2-7; no firm D call. The CDR3 has 13 residues. With 5 bases removed from V and 0 bases from J, the gap between germline ends came to 11 bases. Germline CDR1 reads DFQATT; CDR2 reads SNEGSKA (reference sequence). In DNA form, the CDR3 reads TGCAGTGCTCATGACGGTACCTCCTACGAGCAGTACTTC. Protein: CSAHDGTSYEQYF.

In this sample, this clonotype turned up many times. The chain carries TRBV4-3 and TRBJ1-3; D remains ambiguous. The V gene lost 4 bases and the J gene lost 0 bases, with 19 bases spanning the gap. The CDR3 has 18 amino acids. The germline V gene has CDR1 LGHNA and CDR2 YSLEER. CDR3 bases: TGCGCCAGCAGCCCGGGAAAGGTGAACTATAACTCTGGAAACACCATATATTTT. Translated: CASSPGKVNYNSGNTIYF.

The table lists this clonotype with many counts. The V call is TRBV12-3 or TRBV12-4, the J call TRBJ2-7; perhaps TRBD2 as D (5 bases). V lost 6 bases and J lost 6, with 12 bases in between. The CDR3 sequence is 12 residues long. CDR3 sequence reads: CASSHPEGEQYF. For the CDR3, the DNA is TGTGCCAGCAGCCATCCAGAGGGCGAGCAGTACTTC.

V is TRBV5-6 and J is TRBJ1-1; D remains unclear. Germline CDR1 is SGHDT and CDR2 is YYEEEE. V was clipped by 0 bases and J by 2 bases, with 8 bases between them. There are 14 residues in the CDR3. The CDR3 protein is CASSLGQINTEAFF. The CDR3, as DNA: TGTGCCAGCAGCTTGGGCCAGATTAACACTGAAGCTTTCTTT.

This clonotype has at least ten counts. V and J are TRBV20-1 and TRBJ2-7; unclear D gene. This CDR3 contains 11 residues. The germline V gene encodes CDR1 DFQATT and CDR2 SNEGSKA (reference sequence). The ends were cut back, 2 bases at V and 4 bases at J, with 6 bases in the middle. The CDR3, as DNA: TGCAGTGCTAGAAAGGATTACGAGCAGTACTTC. Amino acid sequence: CSARKDYEQYF.

This clonotype was picked up many times. V usage is TRBV4-1 and J usage is TRBJ2-1; 8 bases match TRBD1. Germline CDR1 reads MGHRA; CDR2 reads YSYEKL. The CDR3 contains 18 residues. J was trimmed by 7 bases and V by 2 bases; bases with no gene match: 16. CDR3 DNA sequence: TGCGCCAGCAGCCAACCAGAACGCACCGGACAGGGTAGAAATGAGCAGTTCTTC. This sequence encodes CASSQPERTGQGRNEQFF.

The V gene is TRBV7-2, the J gene TRBJ2-5; 8 nucleotides match TRBD2. Germline CDR1 SGHTA, CDR2 FQGNSA. The CDR3 consists of 12 residues. V was pared by 1 base and J by 9 bases, with 1 base of the junction left unmatched. CDR3 nucleotides: TGTGCCAGCAGCTTAGGGACTAGCTCCCAGTACTTC. Encoded protein: CASSLGTSSQYF.

In its sample, this clonotype was seen many times. This chain joins TRBV2 and TRBJ2-3, with 9 bases that match TRBD2. Per germline, CDR1 SNHLY and CDR2 FYNNEI. V dropped 6 bases and J dropped 3; count of bases not matched to a gene: 13. This CDR3 region has 17 residues. CDR3 residues: CASSLVNSGGWTDTQYF. As DNA, the CDR3 is TGTGCCAGCAGCCTAGTAAATAGCGGGGGATGGACAGATACGCAGTATTTT.

The gene calls are TRBV9 and TRBJ2-3; D is perhaps TRBD2 (7 bases). Germline V gives CDR1 SGDLS, CDR2 YYNGEE. The CDR3 length is 13 residues. V lost 7 bases and J 0 bases, leaving 9 bases between the germline ends. The CDR3 DNA sequence: TGTGCCAGCGGGGGGGCAAGCACAGATACGCAGTATTTT. Translating it yields CASGGASTDTQYF.

This clonotype appeared many times. This chain links TRBV20-1 with TRBJ1-2; 9 bases are shared with TRBD1. The V gene end was trimmed by 6 bases and the J gene end by 2 bases; junction bases not matched to a gene: 13. CDR1 is DFQATT, CDR2 SNEGSKA, per germline (reference sequence). The CDR3 is 16 residues long. The CDR3 spells CSASPEAGQGNYGYTF. CDR3 DNA sequence: TGCAGTGCCAGCCCCGAAGCGGGACAGGGCAACTATGGCTACACCTTC.

On this clonotype itself: This could be a read error, since a much larger clone is one nucleotide away. Here the CDR3 reads CASSLFTGFSPRSCNEQFF. Written as DNA, the CDR3 is TGTGCCAGCAGTTTATTCACAGGGTTCTCCCCTCGCTCCTGCAATGAGCAGTTCTTC. V usage is TRBV27 and J usage is TRBJ2-1; D is possibly TRBD1 (6 bases). CDR3 length equals 19 residues. The germline CDR1 and CDR2 sequences are MNHEY and SMNVEV (reference sequence).

Many counts were recorded for this clonotype. This chain links TRBV29-1 with TRBJ1-1; 7 nucleotides line up with TRBD1. CDR1 and CDR2 from the germline V gene are SQVTM and ANQGSEA. CDR3 length: 16 amino acids. Germline trimming cut 4 bases from V and 4 bases from J; bases unmatched to any gene: 15. The CDR3 protein is CSVGSQGMGMGTEAFF. The CDR3, as DNA: TGCAGCGTTGGGTCACAGGGGATGGGGATGGGCACTGAAGCTTTCTTT.

This clonotype was counted ten times or more. The genes are TRBV6-2 or TRBV6-3 and TRBJ1-5; D is unclear. CDR1 MNHEY and CDR2 SVGEGT come from the germline V gene. The CDR3 consists of 14 residues. V was clipped by 6 bases and J by 7 bases, with 16 bases between them. The CDR3 nucleotides are TGTGCCAGCAGGCTGGACCCCGGTGAGCAGCCCCAGCATTTT. Translated: CASRLDPGEQPQHF.

Relative to its sample, this clonotype is medium-sized. The V gene is TRBV29-1, the J gene TRBJ1-2; D is undetermined. V lost 0 bases to trimming and J lost 5 bases, with 13 bases between them. The CDR3 extends over 14 amino acids. Germline CDR1 SQVTM, CDR2 ANQGSEA. The CDR3 loop is CSVEDQLGNYGYTF. The CDR3 bases are TGCAGCGTTGAAGATCAACTGGGGAATTATGGCTACACCTTC.

This clonotype was seen many times. This chain connects TRBV19 to TRBJ1-1, with no clear D. The CDR3 sequence is 15 residues long. CDR1 and CDR2 (germline): LNHDA, SQIVND (reference sequence). V was cut by 1 base and J by 0 bases, with 9 bases left in between. The CDR3 sequence: CASSIAQRLNTEAFF. As DNA, the CDR3 is TGTGCCAGTAGTATAGCCCAGCGGCTGAACACTGAAGCTTTCTTT.

This clonotype came up many times. This chain connects TRBV11-3 to TRBJ2-3, with 13 bases lining up with TRBD2. V dropped 5 bases and J dropped 3; count of bases not matched to a gene: 8. The V gene's germline CDR1 is SGHNT and CDR2 YENEEA. The CDR3 loop spans 17 amino acids. The chain's CDR3 is CASSQGLAGIVTDTQYF. CDR3 nucleotides: TGTGCCAGCAGCCAGGGACTAGCGGGAATCGTGACAGATACGCAGTATTTT.

The CDR3 is CSVVGGDKNIQYF. For the CDR3, the DNA is TGCAGCGTGGTAGGGGGTGACAAAAACATTCAGTACTTC. The chain recombines TRBV29-1 with TRBJ2-4, with a tentative D call TRBD1 (6 bases). V shed 6 bases and J shed 3 bases, with 12 bases lying between them. Germline V lookup: CDR1 SQVTM, CDR2 ANQGSEA. This CDR3 is built from 13 residues.